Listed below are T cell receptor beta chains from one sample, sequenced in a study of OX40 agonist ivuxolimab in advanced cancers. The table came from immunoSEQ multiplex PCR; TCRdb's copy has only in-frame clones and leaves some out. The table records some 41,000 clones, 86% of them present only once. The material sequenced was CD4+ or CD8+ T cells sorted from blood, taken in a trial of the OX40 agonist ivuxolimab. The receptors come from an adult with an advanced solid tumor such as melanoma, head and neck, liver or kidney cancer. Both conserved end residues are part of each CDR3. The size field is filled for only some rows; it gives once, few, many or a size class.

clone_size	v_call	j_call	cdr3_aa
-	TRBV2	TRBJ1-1	CASSPHSTANTEAFF
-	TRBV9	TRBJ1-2	CASTLGTADYGYTF
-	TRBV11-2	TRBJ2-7	CASSSDRDPPYEQYF
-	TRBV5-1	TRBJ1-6	CASSLADGTGINSPLHF
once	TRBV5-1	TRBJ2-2	CASSMTAGAGELFF
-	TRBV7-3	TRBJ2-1	CASSLDSGGHNEQFF
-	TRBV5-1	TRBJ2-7	CASSILAGGFYEQYF
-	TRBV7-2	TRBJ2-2	CASSLTGTRSGELFF
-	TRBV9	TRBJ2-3	CASSVEAEGITQYF
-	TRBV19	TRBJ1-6	CASSSERPRGNSPLHF
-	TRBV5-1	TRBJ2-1	CASSSGLAGTMYNEQFF
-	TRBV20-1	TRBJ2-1	CSAIHNEQFF
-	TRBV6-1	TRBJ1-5	CASSEARFQGASQQPQHF
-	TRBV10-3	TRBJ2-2	CAIKGRDGGELFF
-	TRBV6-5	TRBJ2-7	CASSRSTGGIYEQYF
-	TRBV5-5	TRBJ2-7	CASSLRDSEQYF
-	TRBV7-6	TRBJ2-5	CASSHRPLGPEETQYF
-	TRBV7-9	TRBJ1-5	CASNAKDRYSNQPQHF
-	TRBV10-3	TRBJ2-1	CAIWTGVGNEQFF
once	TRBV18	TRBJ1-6	CASSPRDSPLHF
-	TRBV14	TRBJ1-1	CASSQELAEVAEAFF
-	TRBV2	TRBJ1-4	CASRATGILGEKLFF
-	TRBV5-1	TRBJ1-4	CASSTQGGSNEKLFF
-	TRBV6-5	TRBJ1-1	CASSSTSGAWAAFF
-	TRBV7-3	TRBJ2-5	CASSLTQGRETQYF
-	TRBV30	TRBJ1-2	CAWSQDRHHYGYTF
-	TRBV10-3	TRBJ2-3	CAISILAGVTDTQYF
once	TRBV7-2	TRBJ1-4	CASSLVSGTNEKLFF
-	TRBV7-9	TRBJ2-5	CASSRAVGAEETQYF
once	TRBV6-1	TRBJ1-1	CASSGGWANTEAFF
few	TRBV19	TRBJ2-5	CASSISGGGRETQYF
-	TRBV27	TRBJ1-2	CASSLSHPGTTGYGYTF
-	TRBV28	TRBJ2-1	CASKPGPANNEQFF
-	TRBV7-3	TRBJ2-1	CASSLMAAYNEQFF
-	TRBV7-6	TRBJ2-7	CASSLESGRPYEQYF
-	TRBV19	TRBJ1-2	CASSPTGGGGYTF
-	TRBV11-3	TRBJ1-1	CASSPTRGSTEAFF
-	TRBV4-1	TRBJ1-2	CASSQWGAGNYGYTF
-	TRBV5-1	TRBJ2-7	CASSLVGGGSSYEQYF
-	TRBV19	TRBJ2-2	CASSQMNTGELFF
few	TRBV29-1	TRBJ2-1	CSVEVGDEQFF
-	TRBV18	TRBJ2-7	CASSPPSYEQYF
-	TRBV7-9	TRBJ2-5	CASSIRQGRGETQYF
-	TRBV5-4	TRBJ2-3	CASSQDKVPPSTDTQYF
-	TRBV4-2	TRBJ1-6	CASSQGQGDSPLHF
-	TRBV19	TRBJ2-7	CASKSGLAGPYEQYF